Below are 5 T cell receptor beta chains sequenced from a single sample in a study of low-dose radiotherapy and immunotherapy resistance in tumors. First-strand cDNA used TRAV- and TRBV-specific primers, covering alpha and beta chains. With a constant-region primer and a V-primer adapter, TCRs were subjected to 15 to 25 PCR cycles of amplification. Each CDR3 protein gets one entry after TCRdb re-called the reads with MiXCR. Of approximately 100,000 distinct CDR3 sequences in the sample, roughly 20% are singletons; the top ten hold 4.1%. The time point denotes: after trial treatment. The treatment is: LDRT plus nivolumab, ipilimumab, low-dose cyclophosphamide and aspirin (RACIN trial). The source was PBMCs, collected after low-dose radiotherapy plus immunotherapy. The source is a male donor with prostate cancer.

The V call is TRBV4-3, the J call TRBJ2-2; D not certain. Between the trimmed V and J ends, which lost 1 base and 7 bases, there was a span of 13 bases. The CDR3 is 15 residues long. Germline CDR1 reads LGHNA; CDR2 reads YSLEER. CDR3 residues: CASSQVSAGGGELFF. CDR3 nucleotide sequence: TGCGCCAGCAGCCAAGTGTCAGCAGGCGGCGGGGAGCTGTTTTTT.

In its sample, this clonotype was seen many times. This chain connects TRBV13 to TRBJ2-7; D is tentatively TRBD1 or TRBD2 (5 bases each). CDR1 is PRHDT and CDR2 is FYEKMQ in the germline V gene (reference sequence). The CDR3 covers 15 residues. The V gene lost 5 bases and the J gene lost 0 bases, with 14 bases spanning the gap. The CDR3 is CASSQPGRSSYEQYF. In DNA form, the CDR3 reads TGTGCCAGCAGCCAACCGGGACGGAGCTCCTACGAGCAGTACTTC.

This clonotype was recorded at least ten times. The CDR3, as DNA: TGTGCCAGCAGCTTAGCCAGCCGCTACGAGCAGTACTTC. As protein: CASSLASRYEQYF. The V gene is TRBV7-2, the J gene TRBJ2-7; unclear D gene. The germline CDR1 and CDR2 sequences are SGHTA and FQGNSA. V was pared by 0 bases and J by 3 bases, with 6 bases between. This CDR3 spans 13 amino acids.

This clonotype turned up a few times. The chain is built from TRBV15 and TRBJ2-6; 7 bases fit TRBD1. Germline V gene lookup returns CDR1 LNHNV and CDR2 YYDKDF (reference sequence). The CDR3 has 18 residues. V was pared by 2 bases and J by 0 bases, with 7 bases of the junction left unmatched. This chain's CDR3 is CATSRQGVLPSGANVLTF. Here the CDR3 DNA reads TGTGCCACCAGCAGACAGGGGGTGCTCCCCTCTGGGGCCAACGTCCTGACTTTC.

This clonotype was seen repeatedly, ten times or more. CDR3 loop: CASSWSGAPNTEAFF. CDR3 bases: TGTGCCAGCAGCTGGTCCGGGGCCCCGAACACTGAAGCTTTCTTT. The chain couples TRBV7-2 to TRBJ1-1, with D perhaps matching TRBD1 (5 bases). Per the germline V gene, CDR1 is SGHTA and CDR2 is FQGNSA. V lost 4 bases to trimming and J lost 1 base, with 13 bases between them. The CDR3 loop spans 15 amino acids.